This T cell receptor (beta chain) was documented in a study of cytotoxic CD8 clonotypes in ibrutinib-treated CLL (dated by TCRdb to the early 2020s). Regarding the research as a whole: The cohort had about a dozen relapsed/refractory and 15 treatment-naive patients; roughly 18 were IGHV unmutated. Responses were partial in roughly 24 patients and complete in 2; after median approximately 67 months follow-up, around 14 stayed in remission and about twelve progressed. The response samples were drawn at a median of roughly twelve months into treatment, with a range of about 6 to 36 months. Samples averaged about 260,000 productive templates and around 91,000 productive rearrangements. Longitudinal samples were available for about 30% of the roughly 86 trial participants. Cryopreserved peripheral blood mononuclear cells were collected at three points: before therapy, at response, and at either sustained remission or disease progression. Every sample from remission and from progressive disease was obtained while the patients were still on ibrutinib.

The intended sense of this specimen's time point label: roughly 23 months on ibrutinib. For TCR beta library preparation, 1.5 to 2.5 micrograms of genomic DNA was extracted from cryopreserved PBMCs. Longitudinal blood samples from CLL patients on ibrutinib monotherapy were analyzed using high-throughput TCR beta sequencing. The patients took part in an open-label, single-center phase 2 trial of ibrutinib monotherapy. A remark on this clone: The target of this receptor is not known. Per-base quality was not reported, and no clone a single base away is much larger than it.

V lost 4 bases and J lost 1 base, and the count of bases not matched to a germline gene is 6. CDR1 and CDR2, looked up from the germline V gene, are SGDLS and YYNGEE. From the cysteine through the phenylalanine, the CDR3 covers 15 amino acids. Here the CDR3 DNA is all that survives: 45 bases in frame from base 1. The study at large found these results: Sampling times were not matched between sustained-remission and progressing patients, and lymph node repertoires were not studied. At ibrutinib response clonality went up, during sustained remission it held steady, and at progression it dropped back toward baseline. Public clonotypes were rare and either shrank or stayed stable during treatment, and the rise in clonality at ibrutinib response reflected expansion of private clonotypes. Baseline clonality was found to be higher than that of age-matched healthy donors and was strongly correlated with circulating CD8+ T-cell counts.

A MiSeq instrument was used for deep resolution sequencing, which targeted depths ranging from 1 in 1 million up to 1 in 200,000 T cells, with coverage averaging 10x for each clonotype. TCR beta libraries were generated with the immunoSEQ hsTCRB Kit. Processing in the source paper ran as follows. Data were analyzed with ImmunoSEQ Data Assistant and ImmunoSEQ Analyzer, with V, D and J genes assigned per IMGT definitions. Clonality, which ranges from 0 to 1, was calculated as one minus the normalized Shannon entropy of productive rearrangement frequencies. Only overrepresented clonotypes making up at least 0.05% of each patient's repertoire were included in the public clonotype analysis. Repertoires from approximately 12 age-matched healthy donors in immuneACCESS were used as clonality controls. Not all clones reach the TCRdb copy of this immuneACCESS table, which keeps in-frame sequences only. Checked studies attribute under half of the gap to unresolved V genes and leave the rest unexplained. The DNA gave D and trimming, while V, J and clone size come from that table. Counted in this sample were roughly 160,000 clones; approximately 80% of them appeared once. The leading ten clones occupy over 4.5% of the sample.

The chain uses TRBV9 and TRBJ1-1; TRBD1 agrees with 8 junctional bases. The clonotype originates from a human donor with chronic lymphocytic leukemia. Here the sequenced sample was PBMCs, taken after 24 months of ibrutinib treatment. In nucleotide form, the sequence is TGTGCCAGCAGCTCCAGGACAGGGAGGAACACTGAAGCTTTCTTT. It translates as CASSSRTGRNTEAFF. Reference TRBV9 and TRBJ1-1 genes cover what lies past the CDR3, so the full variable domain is DSGVTQTPKHLITATGQRVTLRCSPRSGDLSVYWYQQSLDQGLQFLIQYYNGEERAKGNILERFSAQQFPDLHSELNLSSLELGDSALYFCASSSRTGRNTEAFFGQGTRLTVV.